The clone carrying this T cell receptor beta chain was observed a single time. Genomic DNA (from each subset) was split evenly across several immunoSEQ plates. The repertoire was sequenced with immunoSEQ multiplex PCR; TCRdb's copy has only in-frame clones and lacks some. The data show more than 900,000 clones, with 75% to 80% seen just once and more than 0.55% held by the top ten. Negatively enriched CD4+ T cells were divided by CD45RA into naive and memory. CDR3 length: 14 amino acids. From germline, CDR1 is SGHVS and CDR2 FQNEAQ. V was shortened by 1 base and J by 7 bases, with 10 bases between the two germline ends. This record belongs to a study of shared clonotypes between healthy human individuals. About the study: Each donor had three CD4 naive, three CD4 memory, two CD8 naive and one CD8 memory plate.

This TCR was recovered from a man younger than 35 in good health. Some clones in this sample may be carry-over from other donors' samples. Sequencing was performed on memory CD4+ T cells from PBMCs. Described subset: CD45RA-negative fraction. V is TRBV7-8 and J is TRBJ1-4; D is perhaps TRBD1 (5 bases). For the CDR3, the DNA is TGTGCCAGCAGCTTAGGGGGCGGAGGTGAAAAACTGTTTTTT. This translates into CASSLGGGGEKLFF.